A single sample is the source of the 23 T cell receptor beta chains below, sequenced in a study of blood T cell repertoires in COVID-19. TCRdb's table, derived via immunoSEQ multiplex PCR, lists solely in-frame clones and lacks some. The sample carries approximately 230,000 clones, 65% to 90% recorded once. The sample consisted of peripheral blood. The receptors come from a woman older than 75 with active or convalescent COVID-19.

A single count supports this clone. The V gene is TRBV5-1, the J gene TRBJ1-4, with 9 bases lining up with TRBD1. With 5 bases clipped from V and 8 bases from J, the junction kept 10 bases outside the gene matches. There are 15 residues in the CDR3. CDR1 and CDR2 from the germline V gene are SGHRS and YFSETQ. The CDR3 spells CASSEGTGTREKLFF. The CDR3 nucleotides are TGCGCCAGCAGTGAAGGGACAGGGACGCGAGAAAAACTGTTTTTT.

The CDR3 is CASSGQGGFYEQYF. Here the CDR3 DNA reads TGTGCCAGTAGTGGACAGGGGGGCTTCTACGAGCAGTACTTC. This sequence joins TRBV19 and TRBJ2-7; 10 bases match TRBD1. CDR3 length: 14 amino acids. The J segment lost 3 bases and the V segment lost 5 bases, leaving 4 bases of the junction unmatched. Germline CDR1 reads LNHDA; CDR2 reads SQIVND (reference sequence).

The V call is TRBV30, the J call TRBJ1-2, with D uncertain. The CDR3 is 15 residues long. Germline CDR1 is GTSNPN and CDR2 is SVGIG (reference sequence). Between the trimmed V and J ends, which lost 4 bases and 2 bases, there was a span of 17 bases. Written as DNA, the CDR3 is TGTGCCTGGACTCCTTCCTACAGCCGAAACTATGGCTACACCTTC. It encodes CAWTPSYSRNYGYTF. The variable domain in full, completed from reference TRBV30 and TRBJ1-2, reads SQTIHQWPATLVQPVGSPLSLECTVEGTSNPNLYWYRQAAGRGLQLLFYSVGIGQISSEVPQNLSASRPQDRQFILSSKKLLLSDSGFYLCAWTPSYSRNYGYTFGSGTRLTVV.

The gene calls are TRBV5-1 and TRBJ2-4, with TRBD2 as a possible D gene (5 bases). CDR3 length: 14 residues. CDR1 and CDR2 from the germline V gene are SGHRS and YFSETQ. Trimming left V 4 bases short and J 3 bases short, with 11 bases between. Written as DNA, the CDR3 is TGCGCCAGCAGCCAGTCTAGCTTCAAAAACATTCAGTACTTC. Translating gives CASSQSSFKNIQYF. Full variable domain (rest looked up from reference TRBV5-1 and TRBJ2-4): KAGVTQTPRYLIKTRGQQVTLSCSPISGHRSVSWYQQTPGQGLQFLFEYFSETQRNKGNFPGRFSGRQFSNSRSEMNVSTLELGDSALYLCASSQSSFKNIQYFGAGTRLSVL.

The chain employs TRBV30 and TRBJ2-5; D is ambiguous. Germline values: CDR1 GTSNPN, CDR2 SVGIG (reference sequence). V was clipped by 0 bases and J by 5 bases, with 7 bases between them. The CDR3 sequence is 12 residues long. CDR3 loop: CAWSVYGETQYF. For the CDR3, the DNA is TGTGCCTGGAGTGTATACGGGGAGACCCAGTACTTC. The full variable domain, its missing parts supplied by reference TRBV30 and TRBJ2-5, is SQTIHQWPATLVQPVGSPLSLECTVEGTSNPNLYWYRQAAGRGLQLLFYSVGIGQISSEVPQNLSASRPQDRQFILSSKKLLLSDSGFYLCAWSVYGETQYFGPGTRLLVL.

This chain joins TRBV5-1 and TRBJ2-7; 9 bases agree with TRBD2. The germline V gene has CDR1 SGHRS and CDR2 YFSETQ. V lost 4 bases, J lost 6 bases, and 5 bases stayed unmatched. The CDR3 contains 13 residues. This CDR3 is CASSVAGGREQYF. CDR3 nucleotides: TGCGCCAGCAGCGTGGCGGGAGGGCGCGAGCAGTACTTC.

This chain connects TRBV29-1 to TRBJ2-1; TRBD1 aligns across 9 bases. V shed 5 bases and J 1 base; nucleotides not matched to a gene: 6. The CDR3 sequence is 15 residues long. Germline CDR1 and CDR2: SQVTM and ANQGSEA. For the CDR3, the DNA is TGCAGCGTTACTATTGGACAGGGGTCCTACAATGAGCAGTTCTTC. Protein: CSVTIGQGSYNEQFF.

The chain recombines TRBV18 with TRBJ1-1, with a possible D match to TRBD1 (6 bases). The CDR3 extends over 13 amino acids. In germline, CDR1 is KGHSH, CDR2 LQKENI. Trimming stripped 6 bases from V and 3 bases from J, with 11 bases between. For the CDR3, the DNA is TGTGCCAGCTCTCAGGGGATTGACACTGAAGCTTTCTTT. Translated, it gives CASSQGIDTEAFF.

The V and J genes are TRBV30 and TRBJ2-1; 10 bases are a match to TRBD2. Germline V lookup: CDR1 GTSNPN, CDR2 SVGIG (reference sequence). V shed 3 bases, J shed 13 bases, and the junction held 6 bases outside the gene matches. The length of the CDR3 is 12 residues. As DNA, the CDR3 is TGTGCCTGGAGGACTAGCGGGCCCCTCCAGTTCTTC. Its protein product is CAWRTSGPLQFF. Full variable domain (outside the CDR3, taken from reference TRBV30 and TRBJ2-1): SQTIHQWPATLVQPVGSPLSLECTVEGTSNPNLYWYRQAAGRGLQLLFYSVGIGQISSEVPQNLSASRPQDRQFILSSKKLLLSDSGFYLCAWRTSGPLQFFGPGTRLTVL.

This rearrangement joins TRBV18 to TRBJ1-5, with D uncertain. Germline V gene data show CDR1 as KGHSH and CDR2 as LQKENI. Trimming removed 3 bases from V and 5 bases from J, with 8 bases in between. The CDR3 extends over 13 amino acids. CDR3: CASSPLPDQPQHF. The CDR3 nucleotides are TGTGCCAGCTCACCGCTACCGGATCAGCCCCAGCATTTT.

The CDR3 nucleotides read TGCGCCAGCAGCTCGACTAGCGGGGGGCCCTACGAGCAGTACTTC. Translation gives CASSSTSGGPYEQYF. The V gene is TRBV5-1, the J gene TRBJ2-7; 13 bases agree with TRBD2. V lost 3 bases, J lost 2 bases, and 2 bases stayed unmatched. Germline V CDR1 and CDR2: SGHRS, YFSETQ. The CDR3 is made up of 15 amino acids.

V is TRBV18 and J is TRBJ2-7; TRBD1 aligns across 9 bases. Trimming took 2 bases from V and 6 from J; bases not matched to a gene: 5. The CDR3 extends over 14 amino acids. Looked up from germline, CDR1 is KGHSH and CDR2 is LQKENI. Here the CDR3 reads CASSPTGGSVEQYF. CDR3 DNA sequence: TGTGCCAGCTCACCAACAGGGGGCTCGGTCGAGCAGTACTTC.

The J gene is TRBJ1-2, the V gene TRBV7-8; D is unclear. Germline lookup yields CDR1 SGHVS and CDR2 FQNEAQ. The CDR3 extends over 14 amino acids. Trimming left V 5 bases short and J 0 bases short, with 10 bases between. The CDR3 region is CASSPLVSNYGYTF. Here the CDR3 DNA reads TGTGCCAGCAGCCCGCTAGTCTCTAACTATGGCTACACCTTC.

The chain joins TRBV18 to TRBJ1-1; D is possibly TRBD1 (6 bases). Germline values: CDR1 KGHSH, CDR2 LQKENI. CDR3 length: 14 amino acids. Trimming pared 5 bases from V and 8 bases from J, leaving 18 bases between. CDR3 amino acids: CASSSDGQRVEAFF. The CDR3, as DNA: TGTGCCAGCTCATCGGACGGACAGAGGGTCGAAGCTTTCTTT. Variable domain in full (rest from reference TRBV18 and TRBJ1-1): NAGVMQNPRHLVRRRGQEARLRCSPMKGHSHVYWYRQLPEEGLKFMVYLQKENIIDESGMPKERFSAEFPKEGPSILRIQQVVRGDSAAYFCASSSDGQRVEAFFGQGTRLTVV.

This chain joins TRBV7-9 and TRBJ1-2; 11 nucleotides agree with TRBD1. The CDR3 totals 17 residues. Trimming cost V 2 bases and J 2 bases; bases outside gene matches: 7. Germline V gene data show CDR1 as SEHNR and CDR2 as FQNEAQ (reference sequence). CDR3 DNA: TGTGCCAGCAGCTTACAGGGACAGGGGGTTATCAACTATGGCTACACCTTC. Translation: CASSLQGQGVINYGYTF.

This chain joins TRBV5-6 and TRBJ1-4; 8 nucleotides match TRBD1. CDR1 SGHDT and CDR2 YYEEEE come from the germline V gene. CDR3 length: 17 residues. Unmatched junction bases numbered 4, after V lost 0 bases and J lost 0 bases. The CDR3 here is CASSLDRGGATNEKLFF. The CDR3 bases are TGTGCCAGCAGCTTGGACAGGGGGGGTGCAACTAATGAAAAACTGTTTTTT.

This CDR3 reads CASSSTSGTDTQYF. The CDR3 DNA reads TGTGCCAGCAGCTCGACTAGCGGCACAGATACGCAGTATTTT. V gene TRBV5-4 combines with J gene TRBJ2-3, with 8 bases identical to TRBD2. The CDR3 extends over 14 amino acids. The V and J ends lost 3 bases and 1 base, in that order; junction bases with no gene match: 1. Germline CDR1 SGHNT, CDR2 YYREEE (reference sequence).

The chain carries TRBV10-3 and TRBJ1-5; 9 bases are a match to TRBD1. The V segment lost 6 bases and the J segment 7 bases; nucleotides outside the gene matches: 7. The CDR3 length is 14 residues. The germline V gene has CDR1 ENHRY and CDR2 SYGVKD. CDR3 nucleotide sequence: TGTGCCATCAGCCCCCGGGACAGGGACCAGCCCCAGCATTTT. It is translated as CAISPRDRDQPQHF.

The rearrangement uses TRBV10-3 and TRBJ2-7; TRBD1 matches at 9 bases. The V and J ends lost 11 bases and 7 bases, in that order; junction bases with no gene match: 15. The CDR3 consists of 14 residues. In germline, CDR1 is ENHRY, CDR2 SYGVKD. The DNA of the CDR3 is TGTGCCGTACAACCCGGGACAGGGCAGGTGGAGCAGTACTTC. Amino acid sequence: CAVQPGTGQVEQYF.

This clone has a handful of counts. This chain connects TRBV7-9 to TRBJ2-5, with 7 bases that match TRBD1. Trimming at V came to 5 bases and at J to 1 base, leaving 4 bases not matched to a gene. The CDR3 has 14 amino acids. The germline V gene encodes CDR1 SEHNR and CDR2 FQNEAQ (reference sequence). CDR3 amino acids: CASSHEGAQETQYF. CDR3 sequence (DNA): TGTGCCAGCAGCCACGAGGGGGCCCAAGAGACCCAGTACTTC.

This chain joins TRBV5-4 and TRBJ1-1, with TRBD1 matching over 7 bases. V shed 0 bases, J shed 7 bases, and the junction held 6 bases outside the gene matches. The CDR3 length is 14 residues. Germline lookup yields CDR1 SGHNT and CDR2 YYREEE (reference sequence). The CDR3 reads CASSLAGQDLEAFF. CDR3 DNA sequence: TGTGCCAGCAGCTTGGCCGGACAGGATCTTGAAGCTTTCTTT. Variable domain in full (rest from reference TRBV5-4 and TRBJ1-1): ETGVTQSPTHLIKTRGQQVTLRCSSQSGHNTVSWYQQALGQGPQFIFQYYREEENGRGNFPPRFSGLQFPNYSSELNVNALELDDSALYLCASSLAGQDLEAFFGQGTRLTVV.

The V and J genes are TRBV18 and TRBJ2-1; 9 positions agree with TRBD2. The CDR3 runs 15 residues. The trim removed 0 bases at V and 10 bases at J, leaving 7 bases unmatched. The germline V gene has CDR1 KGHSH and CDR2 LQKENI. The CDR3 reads CASSPPSGGSGEQFF. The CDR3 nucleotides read TGTGCCAGCTCACCACCGAGCGGGGGGTCCGGGGAGCAGTTCTTC.

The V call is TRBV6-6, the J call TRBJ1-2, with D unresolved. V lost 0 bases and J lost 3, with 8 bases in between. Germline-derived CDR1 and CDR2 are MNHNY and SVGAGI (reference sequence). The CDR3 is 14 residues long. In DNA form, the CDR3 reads TGTGCCAGCAGTTACTCCCGGGAGGACTATGGCTACACCTTC. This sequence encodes CASSYSREDYGYTF.